This T cell receptor (beta chain) was captured in a study of technical replicates of blood from a few donors. Some clones are missing from TCRdb's copy, which holds only in-frame ones; the method was immunoSEQ multiplex PCR. Here the sample spans 54,000 or so clones, 94% being singletons. From germline, CDR1 is SGDLS and CDR2 YYNGEE. After removal of 4 bases from V and 1 base from J, the junction contained 6 bases not matched to a gene. This CDR3 spans 16 amino acids. The source of this sequence is a human donor in good health. What was sequenced was T cells isolated from PBMCs. This rearrangement joins TRBV9 to TRBJ1-1, with 11 bases matching TRBD1. The CDR3 here is CASSFGQGASNTEAFF. The CDR3 nucleotides are TGTGCCAGCAGCTTCGGACAGGGGGCCTCGAACACTGAAGCTTTCTTT.